Detailed here is one TCR beta chain. What it binds is unknown. This record belongs to a study of T cell responses to AZD1222 COVID-19 vaccine. The CDR3 extends over 14 amino acids. The germline V and J ends were trimmed by 1 base and 9 bases, with 10 bases remaining between them. CDR1 is LNHDA and CDR2 is SQIVND in the germline V gene (reference sequence). Study-level results: An increase in Spike-specific TCR breadth and depth was observed after two AZD1222 doses. At baseline, seropositivity was found in only six or seven AZD1222 recipients.

Data came from immunoSEQ multiplex PCR; TCRdb stores just in-frame clones and leaves some out. The profile covers fewer than 130,000 clones, with 70% to 90% appearing a single time and over 2% taken by the ten largest. This chain connects TRBV19 to TRBJ1-6; unclear D gene. The sample here was peripheral blood, taken 28 days after the second AZD1222 dose. The source of this sequence is an adult who received the AZD1222 COVID-19 vaccine. For the CDR3, the DNA is TGTGCCAGTAGTATAGGAAGTCGAGTTTCACCCCTCCACTTT. Protein product: CASSIGSRVSPLHF.